This is a list of T cell receptor beta chains from one sample in a study of early T cells in non-severe SARS-CoV-2 infection. Via MiXCR, TCRdb re-called the 5' RACE reads, giving one row per CDR3 protein. The sample includes 62,000 or so distinct CDR3 sequences, 8.8% seen only once; the top ten take roughly 13%. Source: whole blood, taken at baseline. All receptors derive from an adult who was a healthcare worker with PCR-confirmed SARS-CoV-2 infection or an uninfected control (not recorded which). CDR3s include the opening cysteine and the closing phenylalanine or tryptophan. A D gene is named only where the DNA matches it firmly.

length | V | D | CDR3
13 | TRBV12-5 | TRBD1 | CASGQGVQETQYF
16 | TRBV11-2 | TRBD2 | CASSLRLAANTGELFF
14 | TRBV3-1 | TRBD1 | CASSPRDRDTEAFF
13 | TRBV20-1 | TRBD1 | CSAGGTGHGELFF
14 | TRBV20-1 | TRBD2 | CSASPLAGAYEQYF
16 | TRBV12-3/TRBV12-4 | TRBD1 | CASSLPGTGWNQPQHF
16 | TRBV4-2 | TRBD2 | CASSQDLVGGYNEQFF
18 | TRBV4-2 | TRBD2 | CASSQVREGLRSYNEQFF
14 | TRBV29-1 | TRBD2 | CSVDSGSSTDTQYF
16 | TRBV7-9 | TRBD1 | CASSLGGQIYQETQYF
15 | TRBV12-3/TRBV12-4 | TRBD2 | CASSSLAGAYNEQFF
15 | TRBV6-1 | . | CASSRRGVYGYEQYF
13 | TRBV5-1 | TRBD1 | CASSFGTGEGAFF
16 | TRBV7-6 | TRBD1 | CASSPPPGTGVKEQYF
15 | TRBV6-2/TRBV6-3 | TRBD2 | CASSYWREGTDTQYF
13 | TRBV7-9 | . | CASSLQRAYEQYF
16 | TRBV10-2 | TRBD2 | CASSKGLAGGLNEQFF
15 | TRBV19 | . | CASSYEGSSNYGYTF
15 | TRBV20-1 | . | CSARGGQWISYEQYF
15 | TRBV4-3 | TRBD2 | CASSPTTSFYNEQFF
17 | TRBV5-5 | TRBD2 | CASSFHWGGRGADTQNF
16 | TRBV7-8 | TRBD1 | CASSLGGGQGNSPLHF
15 | TRBV10-3 | TRBD2 | CAISASSGRLSEQFF
17 | TRBV20-1 | TRBD2 | CSARRLAGSSSYNEQFF
16 | TRBV2 | TRBD1 | CASTLTRDRLNYGYTF
13 | TRBV6-6 | TRBD2 | CASSYGGSETQYF
13 | TRBV24-1 | . | CATTGREYQPQHF
14 | TRBV2 | . | CASRRTVTNEKLFF
15 | TRBV20-1 | . | CSARVPAINTGELFF
13 | TRBV9 | . | CASSVDQANEQFF
12 | TRBV19 | . | CASSMLGYGYTF
15 | TRBV6-4 | TRBD2 | CASTLESGRSNEQFF
15 | TRBV11-2 | . | CASSLGQDSTDTQYF
15 | TRBV4-2 | TRBD1 | CASSRRTGEAYEQYF
18 | TRBV15 | . | CATSRDISQKLSNYGYTF
14 | TRBV12-3/TRBV12-4 | . | CATLAGQGSYEQYF
13 | TRBV6-5 | . | CASNPRQTTEAFF
13 | TRBV12-3/TRBV12-4 | . | CASRPGGSRGYTF
13 | TRBV30 | . | CAWRTAGVLEQYF
14 | TRBV20-1 | TRBD2 | CSAWLAGVFHEQFF